This TCR beta chain was captured in a study of OX40 agonist ivuxolimab in advanced cancers. Study in general: Intravenous ivuxolimab at 0.01 to 10 mg/kg was given to patients every 2 weeks. Prior anti-PD-1, anti-PD-L1 or anti-CTLA-4 therapy was allowed; around 40% had some. Study-wide results and caveats: Near-lowest levels of clonal expansion characterized partial responders at 0.1-3.0 mg/kg. Several nonresponders also turned out to have low normalized T-cell clonal expansion.

Produced via immunoSEQ multiplex PCR; TCRdb's table is partial and in-frame only. The sample shows more than 55,000 clones, approximately 80% of them seen only once. Of note for this clone: Its antigen remains unidentified.

The V end lost 0 bases, the J end lost 4 bases, and 12 bases lay between the germline ends. The CDR3 consists of 15 residues. CDR1 is SGHNT and CDR2 is YYREEE in the germline V gene (reference sequence). The origin of this receptor is an adult with an advanced solid tumor such as melanoma, head and neck, liver or kidney cancer. Source: CD4+ or CD8+ T cells sorted from blood, taken in a trial of the OX40 agonist ivuxolimab. J is TRBJ2-3 and V is TRBV5-4; a possible D gene is TRBD1 (6 bases). CDR3 loop: CASSLEQGRADTQYF. CDR3 bases: TGTGCCAGCAGCTTGGAACAGGGAAGGGCAGATACGCAGTATTTT.